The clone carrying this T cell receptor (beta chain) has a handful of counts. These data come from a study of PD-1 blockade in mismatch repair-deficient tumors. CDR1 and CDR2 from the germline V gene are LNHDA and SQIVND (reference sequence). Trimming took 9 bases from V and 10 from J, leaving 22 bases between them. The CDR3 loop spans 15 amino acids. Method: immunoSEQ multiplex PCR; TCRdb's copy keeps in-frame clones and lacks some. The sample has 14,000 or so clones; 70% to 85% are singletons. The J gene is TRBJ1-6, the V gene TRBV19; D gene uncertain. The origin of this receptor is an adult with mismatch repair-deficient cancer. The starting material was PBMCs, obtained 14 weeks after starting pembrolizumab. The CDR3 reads CASRRDPGIKSPLHF. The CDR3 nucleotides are TGTGCCAGCCGGAGGGATCCTGGTATAAAGTCACCCCTCCACTTT.